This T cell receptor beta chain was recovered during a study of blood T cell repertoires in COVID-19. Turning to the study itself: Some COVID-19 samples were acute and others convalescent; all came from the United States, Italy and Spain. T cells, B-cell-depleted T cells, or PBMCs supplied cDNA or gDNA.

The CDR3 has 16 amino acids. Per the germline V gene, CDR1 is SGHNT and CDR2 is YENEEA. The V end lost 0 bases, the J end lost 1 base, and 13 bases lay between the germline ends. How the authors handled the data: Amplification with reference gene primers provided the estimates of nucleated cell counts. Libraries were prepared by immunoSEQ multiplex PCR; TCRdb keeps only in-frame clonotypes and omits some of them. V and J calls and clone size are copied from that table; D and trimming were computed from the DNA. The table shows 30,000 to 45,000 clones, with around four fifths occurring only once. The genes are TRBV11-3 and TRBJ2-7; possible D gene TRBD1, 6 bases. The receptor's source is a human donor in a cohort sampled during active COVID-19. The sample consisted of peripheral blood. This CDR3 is CASSLDGRGGSYEQYF. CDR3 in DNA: TGTGCCAGCAGCTTAGATGGCAGGGGCGGTTCCTACGAGCAGTACTTC.